This T cell receptor beta chain was profiled in a study of T cells after yellow fever vaccination. The CDR3 consists of 14 residues. V was pared by 1 base and J by 9 bases, with 5 bases of the junction left unmatched. Germline assignment: CDR1 MDHEN and CDR2 SYDVKM. TCRdb processed the 5' RACE reads anew with MiXCR; each CDR3 protein has one entry. The sample holds 200,000 to 250,000 distinct CDR3 sequences, less than 9% seen once. General study findings and limits: In post-booster samples, most primary-vaccination clones reappeared (roughly 96% CD4, about 90% CD8). Although the secondary response was weaker, it peaked faster, at day 5 versus 15.

Turning to this clonotype: The antigen remains unidentified.

This clonotype was sampled from a man younger than 45 who received the YFV17D yellow fever vaccine. The source was CD4+ T cells sorted from PBMCs, collected 15 days after the yellow fever booster vaccination. This chain connects TRBV28 to TRBJ1-5; TRBD1 aligns across 8 bases. The CDR3 spells CASSLLNRGMPQHF. For the CDR3, the DNA is TGTGCCAGCAGTTTATTGAACAGGGGGATGCCCCAGCATTTT. Full variable domain (remainder filled in from reference TRBV28 and TRBJ1-5): DVKVTQSSRYLVKRTGEKVFLECVQDMDHENMFWYRQDPGLGLRLIYFSYDVKMKEKGDIPEGYSVSREKKERFSLILESASTNQTSMYLCASSLLNRGMPQHFGDGTRLSIL.